The clone carrying this T cell receptor beta chain was detected only a few times. Within the sample, other DNA sequences also encode this same CDR3. The germline V gene has CDR1 MGHDK and CDR2 SYGVNS. The V end was cut by 6 bases, the J end by 4 bases, with 7 bases between. This CDR3 region has 11 residues. Sequencing used immunoSEQ multiplex PCR; TCRdb keeps in-frame clones, though not all of them. This sample has about 260,000 clones, with 70% to 90% found just once. These data are taken from a study of blood T cell repertoires in COVID-19. The chain employs TRBV25-1 and TRBJ2-7, with TRBD2 as a possible D gene (5 bases). This clonotype was sampled from a young man with active or convalescent COVID-19. What was sequenced was peripheral blood. This chain's CDR3 is CASRGGYEQYF. DNA for the CDR3: TGTGCCAGCAGGGGCGGGTACGAGCAGTACTTC.